The rows below give T cell receptor beta chains drawn from one sample of a study of cytomegalovirus exposure and HLA in healthy donors. Profiled with immunoSEQ multiplex PCR; TCRdb holds only in-frame clones, not every one. Recorded for this sample: 75,000 to 85,000 clones. Sequencing was performed on PBMCs. The source of these receptors is a man over 45 in good health and CMV-seronegative. The CDR3 runs from the conserved cysteine through the conserved F or W. Each record gives: J gene, D gene, V gene, CDR3 DNA, CDR3 protein. A D gene is named only where the DNA matches it firmly.

>TRBJ1-1|NA|TRBV4-1
TGCGCCAGCAGCCAAGGGGGACTCCTTCGCGCTGAAGCTTTCTTT
CASSQGGLLRAEAFF
>TRBJ1-3|NA|TRBV11-2
TGTGCCAGCAGTCGGACAGTAAGGGGAAACACCATATATTTT
CASSRTVRGNTIYF
>TRBJ2-5|TRBD1|TRBV19
TGTGCCAGTAATACAGGGGGCTTGGAGACCCAGTACTTC
CASNTGGLETQYF
>TRBJ1-5|TRBD1|TRBV19
TGTGCCACCAACTGGGGCCCCGGGACAGGGGGAATCAGCAATCAGCCCCAGCATTTT
CATNWGPGTGGISNQPQHF
>TRBJ1-4|TRBD1|TRBV5-4
TGTGCCAGCAGCTCGGGACAGGGGGCAGAAAAACTGTTTTTT
CASSSGQGAEKLFF
>TRBJ2-1|TRBD1|TRBV28
TGTGCCAGCAGACCAGGACAGGGGGCTAATGAGCAGTTCTTC
CASRPGQGANEQFF
>TRBJ2-3|TRBD2|TRBV19
TGTGCCAGCAGTGGTAGCGGGGGGGCAGATACGCAGTATTTT
CASSGSGGADTQYF
>TRBJ2-2|NA|TRBV5-4
TGTGCCAGCAGCCGTGACACCGGGGAGCTGTTTTTT
CASSRDTGELFF
>TRBJ2-7|TRBD2|TRBV27
TGTGCCAGCAGTCCCCGGGGGGGCTACGCCTACGAGCAGTACTTC
CASSPRGGYAYEQYF
>TRBJ2-7|TRBD1|TRBV6-5
TGCGCCAGCAGTTACTTCACAGGGGCGTTGTACGAGCAGTACTTC
CASSYFTGALYEQYF
>TRBJ2-2|TRBD2|TRBV11-2
TGTGCCAGCAGCCCTAGCGGGGGGTTACACACCGGGGAGCTGTTTTTT
CASSPSGGLHTGELFF
>TRBJ1-1|NA|TRBV4-1
TGCGCCAGCAGCCAAGATGCGGGCCCTGAAGCTTTCTTT
CASSQDAGPEAFF
>TRBJ1-1|NA|TRBV5-4
TGTGCCAGCAGCTTGTTTTTGGGTACCAGGGGAAACACTGAAGCTTTCTTT
CASSLFLGTRGNTEAFF
>TRBJ2-3|TRBD2|TRBV27
TGTGCCAGCAGTTCAATGGGACTAGCAGATACGCAGTATTTT
CASSSMGLADTQYF
>TRBJ2-7|TRBD1|TRBV5-1
TGCGCCAGCAGCTTGTGGGGACAGACCGAGCAGTACTTC
CASSLWGQTEQYF
>TRBJ2-7|TRBD2|TRBV6-5
TGTGCCAGCAGTTACTCGGGAGGGGATACCTACGAGCAGTACTTC
CASSYSGGDTYEQYF
>TRBJ2-3|TRBD1|TRBV5-1
TGCGCCAGTTTGACAGGGGGCGCGCCGGGAGATACGCAGTATTTT
CASLTGGAPGDTQYF
>TRBJ1-1|NA|TRBV2
TGTGCCAGCAGGAGGGACTCAGGGAACACTGAAGCTTTCTTT
CASRRDSGNTEAFF
>TRBJ1-2|TRBD1|TRBV5-5
TGTGCCAGCAGCCCTGCCTTGGGACAGGGGATCGCTCGGGGCTACACCTTC
CASSPALGQGIARGYTF
>TRBJ2-1|TRBD2|TRBV18
TGTGCCAGCTCACTGAGTTGGGGGACTAGTATAATTAATGAGCAGTTCTTC
CASSLSWGTSIINEQFF
>TRBJ2-3|TRBD2|TRBV7-2
TGTGCCAGCAGCTTGACTAGCGGGGGGGTCCTGGATACGCAGTATTTT
CASSLTSGGVLDTQYF
>TRBJ2-1|NA|TRBV25-1
TGTGCCAGCAGTGAATTATTGGGTGGGGGGACCAGTAAGGGTGAGCAGTTCTTC
CASSELLGGGTSKGEQFF
>TRBJ1-5|NA|TRBV7-2
TGTGCCAGCAGCTACGGACTAAATCAGCCCCAGCATTTT
CASSYGLNQPQHF
>TRBJ1-1|NA|TRBV5-1
TGCGCCAGCAATAGGGGGACGGAGGACATGAACACTGAAGCTTTCTTT
CASNRGTEDMNTEAFF
>TRBJ2-2|NA|TRBV7-9
TGTGCCAGCAGCTTAGGAAACAGGAAGAACACCGGGGAGCTGTTTTTT
CASSLGNRKNTGELFF
>TRBJ1-2|NA|TRBV7-2
TGTGCCAGCAGCTCCCTGACAGACAACTATGGCTACACCTTC
CASSSLTDNYGYTF
>TRBJ2-1|NA|TRBV7-9
TGTGCCAGCAGCTCTTCCAGGGGATCCTACAATGAGCAGTTCTTC
CASSSSRGSYNEQFF
>TRBJ2-3|TRBD2|TRBV28
TGTGCCAGCAGTTCCGGGACTACCCCAGATACGCAGTATTTT
CASSSGTTPDTQYF
>TRBJ2-7|NA|TRBV27
TGTGCCAGCAGGAAACAGGGCTTTCTTTCCTACGAGCAGTACTTC
CASRKQGFLSYEQYF